The sequence of this T cell receptor beta chain was determined in a study of T cells in Graves' hyperthyroidism and ophthalmopathy. Overall study results and limits: In validation, the model predicted ophthalmopathy. These predictions came a median about 6.5 months before onset.

This clonotype was picked up many times. Its specificity is not known. A lack of ophthalmopathy progression within 18 months defined stable Graves' hyperthyroidism. Amplification of TCR beta CDR3 regions was performed using RNA transcripts as template. When the TCR CDR3 underwent first-round RT-PCR, the HTBI primer set was used. TCRdb independently ran MiXCR on the multiplex PCR reads; one entry per CDR3 protein. The table lists a few hundred thousand distinct CDR3 sequences, roughly 20% of them singletons. CDR3 size: 15 residues. V lost 1 base to trimming and J lost 3 bases, with 10 bases between them. Germline CDR1 MNHNS, CDR2 SASEGT.

The chain couples TRBV6-1 to TRBJ1-5; D unclear. The sequenced sample consisted of blood. The sequence was obtained from a man between 18 and 35 years old with Graves' hyperthyroidism. The CDR3 nucleotides read TGTGCCAGCAGTGAAGTCGATACAGTCAATCAGCCCCAGCATTTT. Protein product: CASSEVDTVNQPQHF.